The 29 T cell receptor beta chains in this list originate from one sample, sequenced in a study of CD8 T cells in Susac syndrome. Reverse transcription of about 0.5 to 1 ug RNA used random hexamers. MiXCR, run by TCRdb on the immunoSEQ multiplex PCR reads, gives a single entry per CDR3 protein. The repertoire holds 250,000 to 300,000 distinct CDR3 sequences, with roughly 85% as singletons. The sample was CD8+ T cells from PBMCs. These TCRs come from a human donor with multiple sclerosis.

CDR3 coding DNA: TGTGCCAGCAGCCTTAGCCGCTATTGGGAGCAGTTCTTC. Its translation: CASSLSRYWEQFF. The V call is TRBV7-9, the J call TRBJ2-1; D not certain. Trimming took off 5 bases at V and 10 bases at J, with 15 bases between the two ends. Per germline, CDR1 SEHNR and CDR2 FQNEAQ (reference sequence). The CDR3 length is 13 residues.

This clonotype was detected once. The CDR3 loop is CASSASGTDLYEQYF. The CDR3 DNA reads as TGTGCCAGCAGCGCCTCCGGGACAGATCTATACGAGCAGTACTTC. The V and J genes are TRBV9 and TRBJ2-7, with 7 bases lining up with TRBD1. J was trimmed by 4 bases and V by 3 bases; bases with no gene match: 10. CDR3 length: 15 amino acids. Germline lookup yields CDR1 SGDLS and CDR2 YYNGEE.

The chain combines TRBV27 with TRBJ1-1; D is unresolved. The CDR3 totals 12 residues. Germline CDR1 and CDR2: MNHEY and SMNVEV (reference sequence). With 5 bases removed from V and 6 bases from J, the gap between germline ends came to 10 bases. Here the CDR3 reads CASSPGSAEAFF. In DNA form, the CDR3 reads TGTGCCAGCAGTCCGGGGTCGGCTGAAGCTTTCTTT.

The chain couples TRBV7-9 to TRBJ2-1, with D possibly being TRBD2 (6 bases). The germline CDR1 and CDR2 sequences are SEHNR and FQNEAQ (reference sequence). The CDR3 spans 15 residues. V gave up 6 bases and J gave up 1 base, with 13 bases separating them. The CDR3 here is CASRTGSSSYNEQFF. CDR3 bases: TGTGCCAGCAGGACCGGGAGTTCGTCCTACAATGAGCAGTTCTTC.

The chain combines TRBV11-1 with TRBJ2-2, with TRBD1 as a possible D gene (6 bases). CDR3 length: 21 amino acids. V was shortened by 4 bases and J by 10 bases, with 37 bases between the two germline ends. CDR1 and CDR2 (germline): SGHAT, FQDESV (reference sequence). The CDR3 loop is CASSSSSPVQGKTMWEAELFF. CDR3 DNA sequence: TGTGCCAGCAGCTCTTCCAGCCCGGTACAGGGAAAGACAATGTGGGAAGCGGAGCTGTTTTTT.

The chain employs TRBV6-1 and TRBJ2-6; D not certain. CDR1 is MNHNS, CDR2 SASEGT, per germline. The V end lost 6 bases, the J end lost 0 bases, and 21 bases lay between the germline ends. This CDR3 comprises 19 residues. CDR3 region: CASRPPDRWGPSGANVLTF. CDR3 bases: TGTGCCAGCAGACCACCGGACCGGTGGGGTCCCTCTGGGGCCAACGTCCTGACTTTC.

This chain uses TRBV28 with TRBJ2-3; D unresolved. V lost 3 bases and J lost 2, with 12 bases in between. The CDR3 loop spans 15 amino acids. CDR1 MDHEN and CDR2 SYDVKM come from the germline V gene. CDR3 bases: TGTGCCAGCAGTTTCGGAGAGCCCGACACAGATACGCAGTATTTT. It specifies CASSFGEPDTDTQYF.

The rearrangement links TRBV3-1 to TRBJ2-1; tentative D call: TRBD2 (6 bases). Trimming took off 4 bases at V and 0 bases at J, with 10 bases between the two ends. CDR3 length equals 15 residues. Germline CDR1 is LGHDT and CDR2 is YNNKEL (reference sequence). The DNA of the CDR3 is TGTGCCAGCAGCCCCGGAGGGACCTCCTACAATGAGCAGTTCTTC. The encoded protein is CASSPGGTSYNEQFF.

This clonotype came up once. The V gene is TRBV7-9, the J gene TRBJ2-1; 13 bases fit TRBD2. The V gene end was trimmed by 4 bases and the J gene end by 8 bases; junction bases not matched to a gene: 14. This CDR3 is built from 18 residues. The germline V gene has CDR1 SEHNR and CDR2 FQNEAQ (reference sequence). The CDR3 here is CASSSRTSGSRGRDEQFF. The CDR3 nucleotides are TGTGCCAGCAGCTCCAGGACTAGCGGGAGTCGTGGAAGGGATGAGCAGTTCTTC.

CDR3 nucleotide sequence: TGTGCCAGCAGCTCCCCACAAACTAGAGGAGAGACCCAGTACTTC. Its translation is CASSSPQTRGETQYF. The rearrangement uses TRBV3-1 and TRBJ2-5; possibly TRBD2 for D (5 bases). CDR3 length: 15 amino acids. Per the germline V gene, CDR1 is LGHDT and CDR2 is YNNKEL (reference sequence). Trimming cost V 5 bases and J 4 bases, with 17 bases left between them.

CDR3 region: CSVWTGENYEQYF. The CDR3 DNA follows: TGCAGCGTTTGGACAGGGGAAAATTACGAGCAGTACTTC. The chain combines TRBV29-1 with TRBJ2-7; 9 nucleotides match TRBD1. The CDR3 is 13 residues long. Trimming at V came to 5 bases and at J to 4 bases, leaving 6 bases not matched to a gene. The germline V gene encodes CDR1 SQVTM and CDR2 ANQGSEA.

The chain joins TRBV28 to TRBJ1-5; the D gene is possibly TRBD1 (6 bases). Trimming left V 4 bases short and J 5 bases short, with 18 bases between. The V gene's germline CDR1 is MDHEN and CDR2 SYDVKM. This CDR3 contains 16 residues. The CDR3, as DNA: TGTGCCAGCAGTTCCCCCCCCCGGGACAACTATCAGCCCCAGCATTTT. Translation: CASSSPPRDNYQPQHF.

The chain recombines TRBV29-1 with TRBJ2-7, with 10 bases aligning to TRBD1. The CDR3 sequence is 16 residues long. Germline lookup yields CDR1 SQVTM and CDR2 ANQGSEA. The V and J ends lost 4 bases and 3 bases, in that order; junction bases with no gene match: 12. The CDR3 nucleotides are TGCAGCGTTGCGGGAAGCCGGGACAGGGGTAACTACGAGCAGTACTTC. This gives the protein CSVAGSRDRGNYEQYF.

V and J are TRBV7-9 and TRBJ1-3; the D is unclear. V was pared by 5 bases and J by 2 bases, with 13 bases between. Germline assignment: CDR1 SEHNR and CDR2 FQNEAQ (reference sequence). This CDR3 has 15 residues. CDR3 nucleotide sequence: TGTGCCAGCAGCGCAGAGACGGCAACTGGAAACACCATATATTTT. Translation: CASSAETATGNTIYF.

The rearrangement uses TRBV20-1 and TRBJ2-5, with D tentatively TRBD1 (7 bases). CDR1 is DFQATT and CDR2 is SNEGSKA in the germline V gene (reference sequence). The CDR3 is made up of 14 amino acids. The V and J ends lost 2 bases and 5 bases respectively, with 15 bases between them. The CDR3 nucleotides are TGCAGTGCTAGACCGACGACAGGGAGGGAGACCCAGTACTTC. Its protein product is CSARPTTGRETQYF.

The CDR3 DNA sequence: TGTGCCAGCAGCGAGGGACTAGCGGGAGGACGAACGGCGGGGCAGTATTTT. Encoded protein: CASSEGLAGGRTAGQYF. The gene calls are TRBV13 and TRBJ2-3; 15 bases are a match to TRBD2. CDR3 length: 17 amino acids. Losses at the gene ends were 5 bases for V and 11 bases for J; bases not matched to a gene: 14. Germline V gene sequence: CDR1 PRHDT, CDR2 FYEKMQ (reference sequence).

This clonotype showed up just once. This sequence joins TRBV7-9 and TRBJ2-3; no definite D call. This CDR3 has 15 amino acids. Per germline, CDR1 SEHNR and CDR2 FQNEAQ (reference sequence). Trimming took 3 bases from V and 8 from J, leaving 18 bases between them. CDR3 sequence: CASSFRAGSSGTQYF. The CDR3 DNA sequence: TGTGCCAGCAGCTTTCGGGCAGGATCTAGTGGTACGCAGTATTTT.

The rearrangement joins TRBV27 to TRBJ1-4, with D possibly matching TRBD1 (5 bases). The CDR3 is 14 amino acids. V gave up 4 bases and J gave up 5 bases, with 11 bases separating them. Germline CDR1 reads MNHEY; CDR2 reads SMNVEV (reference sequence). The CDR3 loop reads CASSSGGVNEKLFF. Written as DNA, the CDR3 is TGTGCCAGCAGTTCCGGAGGGGTAAATGAAAAACTGTTTTTT.

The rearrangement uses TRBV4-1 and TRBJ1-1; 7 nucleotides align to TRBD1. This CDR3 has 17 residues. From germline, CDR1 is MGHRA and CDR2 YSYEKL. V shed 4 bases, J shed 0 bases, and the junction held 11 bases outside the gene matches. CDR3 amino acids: CASSLGGDSAMNTEAFF. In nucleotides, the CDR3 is TGCGCCAGCAGCCTAGGAGGGGACAGCGCTATGAACACTGAAGCTTTCTTT.

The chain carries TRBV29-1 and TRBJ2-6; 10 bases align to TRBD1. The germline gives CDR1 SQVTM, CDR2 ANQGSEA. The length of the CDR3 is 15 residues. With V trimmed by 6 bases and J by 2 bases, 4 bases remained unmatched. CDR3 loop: CSVGQGVTGANVLTF. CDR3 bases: TGCAGCGTCGGACAGGGGGTCACTGGGGCCAACGTCCTGACTTTC.

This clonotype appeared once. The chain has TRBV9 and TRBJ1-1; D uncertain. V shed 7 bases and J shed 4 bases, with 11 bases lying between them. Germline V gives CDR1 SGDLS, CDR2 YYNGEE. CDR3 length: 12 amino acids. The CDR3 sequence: CASGSGLTEAFF. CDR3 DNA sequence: TGTGCCAGCGGTTCCGGCCTCACTGAAGCTTTCTTT.

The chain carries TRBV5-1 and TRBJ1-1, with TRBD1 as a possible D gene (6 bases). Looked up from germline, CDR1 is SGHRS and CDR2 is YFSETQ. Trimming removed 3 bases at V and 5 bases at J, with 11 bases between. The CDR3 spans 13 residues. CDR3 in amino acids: CASSSAGETEAFF. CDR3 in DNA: TGCGCCAGCAGCTCTGCAGGGGAAACTGAAGCTTTCTTT.

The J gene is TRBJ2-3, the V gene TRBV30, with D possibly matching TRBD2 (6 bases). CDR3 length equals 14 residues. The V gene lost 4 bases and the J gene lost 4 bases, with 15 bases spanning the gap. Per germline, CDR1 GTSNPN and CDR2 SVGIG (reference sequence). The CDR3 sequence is CAWNPGTLSDTQYF. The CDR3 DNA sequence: TGTGCCTGGAATCCAGGGACTCTCTCAGATACGCAGTATTTT.

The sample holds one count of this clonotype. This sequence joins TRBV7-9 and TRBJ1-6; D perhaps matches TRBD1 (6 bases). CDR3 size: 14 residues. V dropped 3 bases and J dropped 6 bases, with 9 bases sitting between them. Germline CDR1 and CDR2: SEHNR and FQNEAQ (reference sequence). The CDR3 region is CASSLGAGNSPLHF. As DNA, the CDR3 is TGTGCCAGCAGCTTGGGGGCTGGTAATTCACCCCTCCACTTT.

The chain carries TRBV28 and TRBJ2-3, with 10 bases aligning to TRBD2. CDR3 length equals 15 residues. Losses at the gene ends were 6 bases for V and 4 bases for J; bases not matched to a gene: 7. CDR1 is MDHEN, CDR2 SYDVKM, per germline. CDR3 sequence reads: CASSQDLAGADTQYF. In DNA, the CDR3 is TGTGCCAGCAGCCAGGACCTAGCGGGAGCAGATACGCAGTATTTT.

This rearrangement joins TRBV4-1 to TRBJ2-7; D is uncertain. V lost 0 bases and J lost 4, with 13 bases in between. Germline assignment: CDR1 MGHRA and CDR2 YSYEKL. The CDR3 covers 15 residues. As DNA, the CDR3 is TGCGCCAGCAGCCAAGATCAGCTAACAATATACGAGCAGTACTTC. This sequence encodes CASSQDQLTIYEQYF.

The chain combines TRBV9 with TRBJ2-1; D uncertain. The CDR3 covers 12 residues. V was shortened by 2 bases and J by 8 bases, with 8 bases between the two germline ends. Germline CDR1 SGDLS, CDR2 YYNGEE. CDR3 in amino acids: CASSVTPDEQFF. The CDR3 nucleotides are TGTGCCAGCAGCGTGACTCCTGATGAGCAGTTCTTC.

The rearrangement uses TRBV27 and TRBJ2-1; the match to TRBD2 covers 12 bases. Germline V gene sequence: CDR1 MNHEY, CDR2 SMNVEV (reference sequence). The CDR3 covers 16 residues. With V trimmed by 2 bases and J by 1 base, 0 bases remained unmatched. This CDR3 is CASSLGLAGSYNEQFF. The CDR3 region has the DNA TGTGCCAGCAGTTTAGGACTAGCGGGATCCTACAATGAGCAGTTCTTC.

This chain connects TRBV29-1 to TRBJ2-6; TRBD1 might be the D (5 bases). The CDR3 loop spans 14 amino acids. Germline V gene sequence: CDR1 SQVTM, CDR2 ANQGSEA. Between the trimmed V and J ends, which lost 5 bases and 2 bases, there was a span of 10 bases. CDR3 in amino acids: CSVTDSAGANVLTF. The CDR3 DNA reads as TGCAGCGTTACTGACAGTGCTGGGGCCAACGTCCTGACTTTC.